These T cell receptor beta chains were read from a single sample in a study of blood T cell repertoires in COVID-19. TCRdb keeps only in-frame clones here, not all; method: immunoSEQ multiplex PCR. The table includes under 250,000 clones, about 91% detected once. The material sequenced was peripheral blood. All receptors come from a woman aged 25 to 39 with COVID-19, enrolled during active disease. The CDR3 runs from the conserved cysteine through the conserved F or W. D genes are given only for firm matches. A clone size is listed for some rows: how often the clone was seen (once, few, many), or a class if it is expanded.

clone_size j_call v_call d_call cdr3_aa cdr3_nt
NA TRBJ2-1 TRBV19 NA CASSISPGSTNEQFF TGTGCCAGTAGTATTAGTCCAGGGTCCACGAATGAGCAGTTCTTC
NA TRBJ2-2 TRBV5-1 TRBD2 CASSLVTSGGFTGELFF TGCGCCAGCAGCTTGGTGACTAGCGGGGGTTTCACCGGGGAGCTGTTTTTT
NA TRBJ2-1 TRBV5-6 TRBD1 CASSLWLHRGTNEQFF TGTGCCAGCAGCTTGTGGCTTCACAGGGGGACCAATGAGCAGTTCTTC
NA TRBJ2-5 TRBV19 TRBD2 CAYREAGAWQETQYF TGTGCCTACCGAGAGGCGGGAGCCTGGCAAGAGACCCAGTACTTC
NA TRBJ2-7 TRBV27 NA CASSFAGAYEQYF TGTGCCAGCAGTTTTGCAGGTGCCTACGAGCAGTACTTC
NA TRBJ1-5 TRBV28 NA CASSPPDSYLQHF TGTGCCAGCAGTCCTCCAGACAGCTACCTCCAGCATTTT
NA TRBJ2-7 TRBV28 NA CASRPGAYEQYF TGTGCCAGCAGACCAGGGGCCTACGAGCAGTACTTC
once TRBJ2-2 TRBV7-6 NA CASSPPEAGTGELFF TGTGCCAGCAGCCCACCGGAGGCCGGCACCGGGGAGCTGTTTTTT
few TRBJ1-1 TRBV4-2 TRBD1 CASSPNHGTAMNTEAFF TGTGCCAGCAGCCCAAACCACGGGACAGCTATGAACACTGAAGCTTTCTTT
NA TRBJ2-5 TRBV6-5 TRBD2 CASIKTSGGQETQYF TGTGCCAGCATCAAGACTAGCGGGGGGCAAGAGACCCAGTACTTC
NA TRBJ2-2 TRBV19 NA CASSLKRTGNTGELFF TGTGCCAGTAGTCTCAAAAGAACAGGGAACACCGGGGAGCTGTTTTTT
once TRBJ2-3 TRBV18 NA CASSPLNTDTQYF TGTGCCAGCTCACCGCTAAACACAGATACGCAGTATTTT
few TRBJ1-2 TRBV27 TRBD1 CASSLSGQGNGYTF TGTGCCAGCAGTTTATCCGGACAGGGTAATGGCTACACCTTC
once TRBJ2-1 TRBV11-2 NA CASSYGGGEQFF TGTGCCAGCAGCTATGGAGGAGGTGAGCAGTTCTTC
NA TRBJ1-5 TRBV2 NA CASRTGLNQPQHF TGTGCCAGCAGGACAGGCCTCAATCAGCCCCAGCATTTT
NA TRBJ2-1 TRBV4-3 NA CASSQDWTSGQQFF TGCGCCAGCAGCCAAGATTGGACCAGCGGGCAGCAGTTCTTC
few TRBJ2-6 TRBV19 TRBD1 CASSHGQGVSGANVLTF TGTGCCAGTAGTCATGGACAGGGTGTATCTGGGGCCAACGTCCTGACTTTC
NA TRBJ2-2 TRBV11-3 NA CASRREFGELFF TGTGCCAGCAGACGGGAGTTCGGGGAGCTGTTTTTT
NA TRBJ1-4 TRBV7-9 NA CASSPISGSASEKLFF TGTGCCAGCAGCCCAATATCGGGTTCGGCTAGTGAAAAACTGTTTTTT
once TRBJ1-2 TRBV4-3 NA CASSQDEGGYTF TGCGCCAGCAGCCAAGATGAGGGTGGCTACACCTTC
NA TRBJ1-2 TRBV6-5 NA CASSRSGGAGGYTF TGTGCCAGCAGTCGCTCGGGGGGGGCTGGTGGCTACACCTTC
few TRBJ1-3 TRBV9 TRBD1 CASSARGRQDTIYF TGTGCCAGCAGCGCCAGGGGGAGGCAAGACACCATATATTTT
NA TRBJ2-2 TRBV6-2/TRBV6-3 NA CASSYSAGPRTGELFF TGTGCCAGCAGTTACTCTGCCGGCCCGCGGACCGGGGAGCTGTTTTTT
NA TRBJ2-3 TRBV18 TRBD2 CASSPLAGLTSTDTQYF TGTGCCAGCTCACCACTAGCGGGACTTACTAGCACAGATACGCAGTATTTT
NA TRBJ2-3 TRBV28 NA CASSLSDSRGDTQYF TGTGCCAGCAGTTTGTCCGACTCCAGGGGAGATACGCAGTATTTT
NA TRBJ2-3 TRBV19 TRBD1 CASSIPGQGPDTQYF TGTGCCAGTAGTATTCCGGGACAGGGACCAGATACGCAGTATTTT
NA TRBJ2-6 TRBV9 NA CASSVGGGANVLTF TGTGCCAGCAGCGTAGGAGGTGGGGCCAACGTCCTGACTTTC
NA TRBJ1-2 TRBV20-1 NA CSASDYGYTF TGCAGTGCCTCGGACTATGGCTACACCTTC
NA TRBJ1-1 TRBV28 NA CASRPHTGKNTEAFF TGTGCCAGCAGACCACATACAGGAAAGAACACTGAAGCTTTCTTT
NA TRBJ2-7 TRBV28 NA CASSQNRYYEQYF TGTGCCAGCAGTCAGAACCGTTACTACGAGCAGTACTTC
once TRBJ2-2 TRBV27 NA CASSLSSDSAGELFF TGTGCCAGCAGTTTATCGTCTGACTCGGCCGGGGAGCTGTTTTTT
NA TRBJ2-3 TRBV7-6 NA CASSLGGGGADTQYF TGTGCCAGCAGCTTAGGCGGAGGGGGCGCAGATACGCAGTATTTT
NA TRBJ1-3 TRBV4-3 TRBD1 CASSPEDRAEGNTIYF TGCGCCAGCAGCCCAGAGGACAGGGCAGAGGGAAACACCATATATTTT
once TRBJ2-5 TRBV7-6 TRBD2 CASSSSGGAHETQYF TGTGCCAGCAGCTCGAGCGGGGGGGCCCACGAGACCCAGTACTTC
few TRBJ2-3 TRBV7-2 TRBD2 CASSLETSGGADTQYF TGTGCCAGCAGCTTAGAGACTAGCGGGGGGGCGGATACGCAGTATTTT
NA TRBJ2-1 TRBV7-9 NA CASSLRDNEQFF TGTGCCAGCAGCTTAAGAGACAATGAGCAGTTCTTC
NA TRBJ1-4 TRBV30 TRBD1 CAWSHRTGNEKLFF TGTGCCTGGAGCCATAGGACAGGGAATGAAAAACTGTTTTTT
NA TRBJ1-1 TRBV11-2 TRBD1 CASSLDLGTGRNTEAFF TGTGCCAGCAGCTTAGATCTCGGGACAGGCCGGAACACTGAAGCTTTCTTT
NA TRBJ1-2 TRBV7-9 NA CASSLGDTGRNYGYTF TGTGCCAGCAGCTTAGGGGACACGGGAAGAAACTATGGCTACACCTTC
NA TRBJ2-7 TRBV6-5 TRBD1 CASSYSAGGSYEQYF TGTGCCAGCAGTTACTCGGCAGGGGGCTCCTACGAGCAGTACTTC
once TRBJ1-2 TRBV5-1 TRBD1 CASSTEGQGVNGYTF TGCGCCAGCAGCACCGAGGGACAGGGCGTCAATGGCTACACCTTC
NA TRBJ1-1 TRBV10-3 NA CAISERDSREAFF TGTGCCATCAGTGAACGTGACAGCCGCGAAGCTTTCTTT
NA TRBJ2-2 TRBV12-5 TRBD1 CASQTGTNTGELFF TGTGCTAGCCAGACAGGGACGAACACCGGGGAGCTGTTTTTT
NA TRBJ1-1 TRBV27 NA CASSSSVNTEAFF TGTGCCAGCAGTTCCTCGGTGAACACTGAAGCTTTCTTT